Ten or more counts support the clone carrying this TCR beta chain. Antigen unknown. The entry originates in a study of T-cell memory formation after mild COVID-19. Study as a whole: Largely, TCR clusters stayed within a single donor. Study-level findings and limits: Researchers found some responding clones in pre-infection memory, a sign that cross-reactive memory joined. Most CD4+ clones that shrank were in CM and EM, while CD8+ ones turned up in EMRA.

Germline V CDR1 and CDR2: LGHDT, YNNKEL (reference sequence). The length of the CDR3 is 12 residues. With 2 bases removed from V and 2 bases from J, the gap between germline ends came to 2 bases. After 5'RACE with constant-segment primers, TCR alpha and TCR beta cDNA libraries carrying sample barcodes and UMIs were obtained. TCRdb reprocessed the 5' RACE reads with MiXCR, giving one entry per CDR3 protein. The data show 110,000 or so distinct CDR3 sequences, 22% seen once. This clonotype originated in a young man who had mild COVID-19 (a few samples of this study predate the infection). Cell type and time point are not known. Sequencing was performed on PBMCs or a T cell subset sorted from them (not recorded which). V and J are TRBV3-1 and TRBJ2-3; D is unclear. DNA of the CDR3: TGTGCCAGCAGCCAATTCACAGATACGCAGTATTTT. It specifies CASSQFTDTQYF.